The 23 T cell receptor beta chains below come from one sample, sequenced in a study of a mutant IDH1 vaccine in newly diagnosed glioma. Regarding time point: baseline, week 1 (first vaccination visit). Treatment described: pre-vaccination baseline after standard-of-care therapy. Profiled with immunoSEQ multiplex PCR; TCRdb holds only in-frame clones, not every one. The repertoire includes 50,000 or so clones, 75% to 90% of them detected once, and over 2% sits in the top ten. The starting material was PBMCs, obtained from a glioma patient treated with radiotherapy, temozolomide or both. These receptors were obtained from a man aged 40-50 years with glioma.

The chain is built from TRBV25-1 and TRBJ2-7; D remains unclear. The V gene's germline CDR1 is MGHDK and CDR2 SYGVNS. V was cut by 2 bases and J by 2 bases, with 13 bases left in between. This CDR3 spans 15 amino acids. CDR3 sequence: CASSEGGRLAYEQYF. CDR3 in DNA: TGTGCCAGCAGTGAAGGTGGGCGCCTGGCCTACGAGCAGTACTTC.

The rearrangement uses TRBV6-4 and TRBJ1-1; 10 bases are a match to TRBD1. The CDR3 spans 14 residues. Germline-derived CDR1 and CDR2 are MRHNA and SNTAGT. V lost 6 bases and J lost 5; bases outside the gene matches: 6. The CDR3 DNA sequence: TGTGCCAGCAGATCGACAGGGGGCAGGACTGAAGCTTTCTTT. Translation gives CASRSTGGRTEAFF.

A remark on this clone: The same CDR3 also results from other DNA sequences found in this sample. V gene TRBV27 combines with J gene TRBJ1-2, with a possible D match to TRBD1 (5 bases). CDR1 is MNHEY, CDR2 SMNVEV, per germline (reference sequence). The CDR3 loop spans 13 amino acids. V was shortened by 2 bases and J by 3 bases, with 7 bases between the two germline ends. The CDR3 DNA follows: TGTGCCAGCAGTTTACAAGGGGACTATGGCTACACCTTC. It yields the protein CASSLQGDYGYTF.

CDR3 amino acids: CASSIEFSSGNTIYF. For the CDR3, the DNA is TGTGCCAGTAGTATCGAGTTCAGCTCTGGAAACACCATATATTTT. V is TRBV19 and J is TRBJ1-3, with D uncertain. V gave up 3 bases and J gave up 0 bases, with 9 bases separating them. This CDR3 has 15 residues. Per the germline V gene, CDR1 is LNHDA and CDR2 is SQIVND (reference sequence).

CDR3 in DNA: TGTGCCAGCAGCTTACAGGGACATGAAAAACTGTTTTTT. The encoded protein is CASSLQGHEKLFF. The chain uses TRBV5-5 and TRBJ1-4; perhaps TRBD1 as D (6 bases). This CDR3 region has 13 residues. Looked up from germline, CDR1 is SGHKS and CDR2 is YYEKEE (reference sequence). The V end was cut by 2 bases, the J end by 6 bases, with 8 bases between.

CDR3 loop: CASTGSPTNEKLFF. The CDR3 DNA reads TGCGCCAGCACTGGGAGCCCAACTAATGAAAAACTGTTTTTT. The chain combines TRBV5-1 with TRBJ1-4, with D uncertain. CDR3 length equals 14 residues. The V gene lost 6 bases and the J gene lost 0 bases, with 9 bases spanning the gap. CDR1 is SGHRS and CDR2 is YFSETQ in the germline V gene.

As DNA, the CDR3 is TGTGCCAGCAGTTACTCGACGGGCGGTAGCTCCTACGAGCAGTACTTC. This codes for CASSYSTGGSSYEQYF. The rearrangement joins TRBV6-5 to TRBJ2-7, with D uncertain. Trimming stripped 0 bases from V and 0 bases from J, with 12 bases between. This CDR3 is 16 amino acids long. The germline gives CDR1 MNHEY, CDR2 SVGAGI.

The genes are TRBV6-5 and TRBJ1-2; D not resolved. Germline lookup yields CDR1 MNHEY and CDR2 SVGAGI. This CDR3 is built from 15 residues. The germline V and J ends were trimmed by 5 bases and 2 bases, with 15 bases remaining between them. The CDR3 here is CASSPAGFGNYGYTF. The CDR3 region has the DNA TGTGCCAGCAGTCCCGCCGGGTTCGGCAACTATGGCTACACCTTC.

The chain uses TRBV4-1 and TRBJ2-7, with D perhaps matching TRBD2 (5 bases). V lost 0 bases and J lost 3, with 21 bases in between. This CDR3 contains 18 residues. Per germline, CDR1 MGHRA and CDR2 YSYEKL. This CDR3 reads CASSQDRRTPLVGYEQYF. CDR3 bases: TGCGCCAGCAGCCAAGATAGACGGACTCCCCTTGTAGGCTACGAGCAGTACTTC.

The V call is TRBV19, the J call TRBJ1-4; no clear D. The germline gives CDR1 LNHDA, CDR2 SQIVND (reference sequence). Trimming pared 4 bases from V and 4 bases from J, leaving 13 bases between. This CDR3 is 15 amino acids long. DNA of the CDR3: TGTGCCAGTAGTAAGACGCGGTGGCTTAATGAAAAACTGTTTTTT. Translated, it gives CASSKTRWLNEKLFF.

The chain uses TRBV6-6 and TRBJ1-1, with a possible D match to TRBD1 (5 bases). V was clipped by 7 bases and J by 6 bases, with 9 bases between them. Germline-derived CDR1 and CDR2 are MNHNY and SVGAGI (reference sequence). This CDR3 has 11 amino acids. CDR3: CASNGAAEAFF. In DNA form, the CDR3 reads TGTGCCAGCAACGGGGCGGCTGAAGCTTTCTTT.

CDR3 DNA: TGCGCCAGCAGCTCGGACAACCCAACTAATGAAAAACTGTTTTTT. Its protein product is CASSSDNPTNEKLFF. The chain recombines TRBV5-1 with TRBJ1-4; TRBD1 might be the D (5 bases). The CDR3 spans 15 residues. Germline CDR1 SGHRS, CDR2 YFSETQ. The ends were cut back, 3 bases at V and 0 bases at J, with 9 bases in the middle.

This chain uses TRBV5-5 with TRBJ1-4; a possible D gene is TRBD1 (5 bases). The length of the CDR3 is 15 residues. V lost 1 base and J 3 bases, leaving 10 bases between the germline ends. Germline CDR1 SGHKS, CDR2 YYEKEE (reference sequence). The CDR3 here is CASSLYAGSNEKLFF. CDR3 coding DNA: TGTGCCAGCAGCTTGTACGCAGGGTCTAATGAAAAACTGTTTTTT.

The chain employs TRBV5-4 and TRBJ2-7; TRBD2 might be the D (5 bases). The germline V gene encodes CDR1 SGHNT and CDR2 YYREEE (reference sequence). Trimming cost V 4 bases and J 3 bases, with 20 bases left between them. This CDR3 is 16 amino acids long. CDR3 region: CASSHAGGGPFYEQYF. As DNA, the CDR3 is TGTGCCAGCAGCCACGCGGGTGGCGGGCCTTTCTACGAGCAGTACTTC.

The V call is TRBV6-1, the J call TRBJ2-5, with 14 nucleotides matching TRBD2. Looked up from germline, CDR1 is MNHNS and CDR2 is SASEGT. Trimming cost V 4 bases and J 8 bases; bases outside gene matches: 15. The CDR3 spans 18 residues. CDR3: CASSAAIPGLAGDSTQYF. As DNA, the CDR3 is TGTGCCAGCAGTGCCGCGATTCCGGGACTAGCGGGAGATTCCACCCAGTACTTC.

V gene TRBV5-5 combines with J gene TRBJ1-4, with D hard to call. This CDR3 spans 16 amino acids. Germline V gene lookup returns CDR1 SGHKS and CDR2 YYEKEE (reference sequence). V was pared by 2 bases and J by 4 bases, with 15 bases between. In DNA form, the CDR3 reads TGTGCCAGCAGCTTAAATTTCGGGGATGGTAATGAAAAACTGTTTTTT. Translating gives CASSLNFGDGNEKLFF. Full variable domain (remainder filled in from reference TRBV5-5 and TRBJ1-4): DAGVTQSPTHLIKTRGQQVTLRCSPISGHKSVSWYQQVLGQGPQFIFQYYEKEERGRGNFPDRFSARQFPNYSSELNVNALLLGDSALYLCASSLNFGDGNEKLFFGSGTQLSVL.

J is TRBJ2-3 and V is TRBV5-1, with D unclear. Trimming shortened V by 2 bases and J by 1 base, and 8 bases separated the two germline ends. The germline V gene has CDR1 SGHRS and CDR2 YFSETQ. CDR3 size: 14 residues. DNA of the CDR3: TGCGCCAGCAGCTTTATACTTGGCACAGATACGCAGTATTTT. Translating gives CASSFILGTDTQYF.

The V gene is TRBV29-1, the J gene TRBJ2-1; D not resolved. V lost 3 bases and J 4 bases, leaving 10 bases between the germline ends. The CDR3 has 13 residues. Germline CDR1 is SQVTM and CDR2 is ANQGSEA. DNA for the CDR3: TGCAGCGTTGACGTGCCCGGATACAATGAGCAGTTCTTC. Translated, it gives CSVDVPGYNEQFF.

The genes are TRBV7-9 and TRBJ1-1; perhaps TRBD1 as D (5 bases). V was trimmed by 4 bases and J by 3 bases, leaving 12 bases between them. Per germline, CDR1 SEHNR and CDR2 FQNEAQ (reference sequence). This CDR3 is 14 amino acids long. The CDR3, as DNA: TGTGCCAGCAGCTCGCAGGGAGGCGACACTGAAGCTTTCTTT. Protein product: CASSSQGGDTEAFF.

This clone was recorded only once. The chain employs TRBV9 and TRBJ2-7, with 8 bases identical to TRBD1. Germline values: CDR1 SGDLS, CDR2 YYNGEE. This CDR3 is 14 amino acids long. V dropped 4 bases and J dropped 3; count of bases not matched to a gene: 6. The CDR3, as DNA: TGTGCCAGCAGCCCTCAGGGGGCGCTCTACGAGCAGTACTTC. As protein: CASSPQGALYEQYF.

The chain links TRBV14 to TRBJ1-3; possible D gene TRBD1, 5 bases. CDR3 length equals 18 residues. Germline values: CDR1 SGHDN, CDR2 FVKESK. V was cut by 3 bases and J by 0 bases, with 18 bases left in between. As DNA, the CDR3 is TGTGCCAGCAGCCAGTTTTGGCTAGGGGCCAGCTCTGGAAACACCATATATTTT. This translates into CASSQFWLGASSGNTIYF.

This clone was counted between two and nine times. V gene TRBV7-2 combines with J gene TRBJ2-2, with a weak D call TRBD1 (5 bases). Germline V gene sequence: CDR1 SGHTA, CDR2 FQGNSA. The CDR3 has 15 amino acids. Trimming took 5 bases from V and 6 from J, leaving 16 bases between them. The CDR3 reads CASSLLGPRAGELFF. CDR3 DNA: TGTGCCAGCAGCCTTCTCGGCCCCAGGGCCGGGGAGCTGTTTTTT.

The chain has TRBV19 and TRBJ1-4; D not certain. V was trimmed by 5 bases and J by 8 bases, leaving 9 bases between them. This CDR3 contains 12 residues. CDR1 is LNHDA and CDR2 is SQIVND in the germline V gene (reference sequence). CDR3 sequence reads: CASSGLREKLFF. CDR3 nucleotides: TGTGCCAGTAGTGGGCTGAGGGAAAAACTGTTTTTT.